A single sample is the source of the 10 T cell receptor beta chains below, sequenced in a study of Tregs in tolerant kidney transplant recipients. These receptors lack a known antigen. After 6 days with irradiated graft donor PBMCs, CFSE-labeled recipient PBMCs were FACS-sorted. Profiled with immunoSEQ multiplex PCR; TCRdb holds only in-frame clones, not every one. The sample table sets out about 360 clones. This specimen consisted of CD4+ T cells from blood cultured with allogeneic cells, obtained before the transplant. All receptors derive from a human patient who received a combined kidney and bone marrow transplant.

This clone is identified as large from frequency. With the read ending 3 residues before the CDR3 end, the germline J gene is used to fill in that end. This chain uses TRBV29-1 with TRBJ2-1; D is ambiguous. The CDR3 is made up of 12 amino acids. Trimming pared 6 bases from V and 6 bases from J, leaving 12 bases between. Germline V CDR1 and CDR2: SQVTM, ANQGSEA. This CDR3 reads CSVIKSVNEQFF. The DNA read from the CDR3 is TGCAGCGTCATTAAATCGGTCAATGAG.

Its frequency marks this clone as large. The CDR3 extends 3 residues past the end of the read, so its final part is completed from the germline J gene. The chain links TRBV14 to TRBJ2-2; tentative D call: TRBD1 (5 bases). Deletions cut 3 bases from V and 2 bases from J, with 10 bases between. The CDR3 loop spans 15 amino acids. CDR1 is SGHDN, CDR2 FVKESK, per germline. CDR3 DNA (partial): TGTGCCAGCAGCCATTGGCAGGGAAACACCGGGGAG. This gives the protein CASSHWQGNTGE. In full, the CDR3 is CASSHWQGNTGELFF. The full variable domain, in which reference TRBV14 and TRBJ2-2 provide the parts outside the CDR3, is EAGVTQFPSHSVIEKGQTVTLRCDPISGHDNLYWYRRVMGKEIKFLLHFVKESKQDESGMPNNRFLAERTGGTYSTLKVQPAELEDSGVYFCASSHWQGNTGELFFGEGSRLTVL.

This clone registers medium-sized (0.01 to 0.1%) by frequency. The read ends 3 residues before the CDR3 terminus; that terminus is restored from the germline J gene. The rearrangement uses TRBV2 and TRBJ2-3; D perhaps matches TRBD1 (6 bases). Trimming took 6 bases from V and 5 from J, leaving 12 bases between them. The germline V gene encodes CDR1 SNHLY and CDR2 FYNNEI. This CDR3 region has 13 residues. The CDR3 region is CASRRTALDTQYF. Incomplete CDR3 DNA: TGTGCCAGCAGGCGGACAGCCCTAGATACG.

This clone registers large by frequency. Read data end 3 residues before the CDR3 end; the end is taken from the germline J gene. The rearrangement links TRBV7-3 to TRBJ2-3; tentatively, D is TRBD1 (5 bases). The CDR3 is 13 residues long. CDR1 and CDR2 from the germline V gene are SGHTA and FQGTGA. V lost 5 bases and J 2 bases, leaving 8 bases between the germline ends. The sequenced CDR3 bases are TGTGCCAGCAGCGTGACAGTCACAGATACG. As protein: CASSVTVTDT. The whole CDR3 protein is CASSVTVTDTQYF.

This clone ranks as medium-sized in terms of frequency. The CDR3 goes on 3 residues after the read ends, and that part is filled in from the germline J gene. The chain couples TRBV27 to TRBJ1-3; D is possibly TRBD1 (6 bases). The germline V gene encodes CDR1 MNHEY and CDR2 SMNVEV (reference sequence). V dropped 4 bases and J dropped 0 bases, with 13 bases sitting between them. The CDR3 has 16 residues. CDR3 DNA, as far as it was read: TGTGCCAGCAGTTGGGGGGGGCTTTACTCTGGAAACACC. Its protein is CASSWGGLYSGNT. The entire CDR3 protein reads CASSWGGLYSGNTIYF.

This clone shows up as large by frequency. Coverage ceases 3 residues before the CDR3 finishes, and the germline J gene fills in the end. V gene TRBV2 combines with J gene TRBJ2-1; D gene unclear. Per germline, CDR1 SNHLY and CDR2 FYNNEI. CDR3 size: 14 residues. V lost 6 bases and J lost 3, with 12 bases in between. The CDR3 reads CASRKTFYYNEQFF. The CDR3 DNA, read in part, is TGTGCCAGCAGAAAGACTTTCTACTACAATGAG.

This clone is labeled medium-sized based on frequency. The sequence runs out 3 residues before the end of the CDR3; the remainder is reconstructed from the germline J gene. V and J are TRBV7-9 and TRBJ2-7; 11 bases align to TRBD1. Germline V gene lookup returns CDR1 SEHNR and CDR2 FQNEAQ (reference sequence). The J segment lost 6 bases and the V segment lost 5 bases, leaving 9 bases of the junction unmatched. This CDR3 has 15 amino acids. CDR3: CASSPPGTGGGEQYF. The sequenced CDR3 bases are TGTGCCAGCAGCCCGCCCGGGACAGGGGGAGGCGAG.

Its frequency marks this clone as large. The sequence runs out 3 residues before the end of the CDR3; the remainder is reconstructed from the germline J gene. The chain uses TRBV10-1 and TRBJ1-5; D may be TRBD1 (5 bases). CDR1 WNHNN and CDR2 SYGVQD come from the germline V gene (reference sequence). The CDR3 extends over 14 amino acids. V was cut by 7 bases and J by 4 bases, with 14 bases left in between. The covered CDR3 bases are TGCGCCAGCACAGGGAAGTTAGGAAATCAGCCC. Protein product: CASTGKLGNQP. The whole CDR3 protein reads CASTGKLGNQPQHF.

Comments on this clone: The read gets to within 3 residues of the CDR3 end, and the germline J gene fills in the rest. This chain links TRBV18 with TRBJ2-5; the D gene is possibly TRBD2 (5 bases). CDR3 length: 14 residues. V was clipped by 2 bases and J by 6 bases, with 13 bases between them. Germline lookup yields CDR1 KGHSH and CDR2 LQKENI. The CDR3 sequence is CASSPAGSNKTQYF. Partial CDR3 DNA: TGTGCCAGCTCACCAGCGGGTAGCAATAAGACC. Full variable domain (rest looked up from reference TRBV18 and TRBJ2-5): NAGVMQNPRHLVRRRGQEARLRCSPMKGHSHVYWYRQLPEEGLKFMVYLQKENIIDESGMPKERFSAEFPKEGPSILRIQQVVRGDSAAYFCASSPAGSNKTQYFGPGTRLLVL.

Its frequency marks this clone as medium-sized. CDR3 DNA, as far as it was read: TGTGCCAGCAGCCTCGGGACAGGGGGTGAATATGGC. It codes for CASSLGTGGEYG. Given in full, the CDR3 is CASSLGTGGEYGYTF. The rearrangement links TRBV28 to TRBJ1-2; 11 nucleotides line up with TRBD1. Sequencing ends 3 residues short of the CDR3 end; the germline J gene provides the rest. Germline CDR1 and CDR2: MDHEN and SYDVKM. V was pared by 6 bases and J by 5 bases, with 8 bases of the junction left unmatched. This CDR3 spans 15 amino acids.